The rows below give T cell receptor beta chains drawn from one sample of a study of shared clonotypes between healthy human individuals. This table comes from immunoSEQ multiplex PCR, and its TCRdb copy is limited to in-frame clones, with some not included. This table has approximately 600,000 clones, approximately 95% appearing once. Sequencing used naive CD8+ T cells sorted from blood. The receptors stem from a woman aged 25-40 years in good health. Each CDR3 is given with its conserved first and last residue. A D gene is named only where the DNA matches it firmly. Some rows mark clone size as missing; the rest say once, few, many or name a class of expanded clone.

D	V	size	J	CDR3	DNA
-	TRBV19	-	TRBJ2-2	CASSIWGTGELFF	TGTGCCAGTAGTATATGGGGAACCGGGGAGCTGTTTTTT
-	TRBV9	-	TRBJ2-1	CASSNRDSYNEQFF	TGTGCCAGCAGTAACCGGGACTCATACAATGAGCAGTTCTTC
TRBD1	TRBV6-5	-	TRBJ2-7	CASSLQGEQYF	TGTGCCAGCAGTCTACAGGGGGAGCAGTACTTC
-	TRBV5-4	-	TRBJ2-5	CASSPDSYQETQYF	TGTGCCAGCAGCCCCGATTCGTACCAAGAGACCCAGTACTTC
-	TRBV28	-	TRBJ2-7	CASSFWETGVYSYEQYF	TGTGCCAGCAGTTTCTGGGAAACGGGGGTGTACTCCTACGAGCAGTACTTC
TRBD2	TRBV28	-	TRBJ2-2	CASSFLAGNTGELFF	TGTGCCAGCAGTTTTCTAGCGGGGAACACCGGGGAGCTGTTTTTT
-	TRBV19	-	TRBJ2-3	CASSPGVGAADNTDTQYF	TGTGCCAGTAGCCCAGGGGTCGGGGCAGCAGACAACACAGATACGCAGTATTTT
-	TRBV28	once	TRBJ2-3	CASSFTQQSTDTQYF	TGTGCCAGCAGTTTTACACAACAGAGCACAGATACGCAGTATTTT
TRBD2	TRBV27	-	TRBJ2-7	CASSSPTSGYYEQYF	TGTGCCAGCAGTTCCCCGACTAGCGGGTACTACGAGCAGTACTTC
-	TRBV11-2	-	TRBJ1-2	CASSLDPEIDKDYGYTF	TGTGCCAGCAGCTTAGACCCGGAAATCGACAAGGACTATGGCTACACCTTC
-	TRBV21-1	-	TRBJ2-7	CASSNSADYEQYF	TGTGCCAGCAGCAACTCGGCCGACTACGAGCAGTACTTC
-	TRBV19	-	TRBJ1-3	CASSITPGSSGNTIYF	TGTGCCAGTAGTATAACGCCGGGCTCTTCTGGAAACACCATATATTTT
TRBD1	TRBV4-1	-	TRBJ1-2	CASSQVKGGQGEGGYTF	TGCGCCAGCAGCCAAGTCAAAGGGGGACAGGGAGAGGGTGGCTACACCTTC
TRBD1	TRBV7-8	-	TRBJ2-2	CASSFRQGRNTGELFF	TGTGCCAGCAGCTTCCGACAGGGGAGGAACACCGGGGAGCTGTTTTTT
-	TRBV4-1	once	TRBJ1-4	CASRIRGGNEKLFF	TGCGCCAGCAGAATTAGGGGGGGAAATGAAAAACTGTTTTTT
TRBD2	TRBV27	-	TRBJ2-1	CASSLGTSGKNEQFF	TGTGCCAGCAGTTTAGGGACTAGCGGGAAAAATGAGCAGTTCTTC
TRBD2	TRBV2	once	TRBJ2-7	CASSEGTGREGLIHEQYF	TGTGCCAGCAGTGAAGGAACGGGCCGGGAGGGCCTTATCCACGAGCAGTACTTC
-	TRBV29-1	-	TRBJ2-1	CSVTQGNNEQFF	TGCAGCGTTACCCAGGGCAACAATGAGCAGTTCTTC
-	TRBV30	once	TRBJ2-7	CAWSAHWGNEQYF	TGTGCCTGGAGCGCACACTGGGGAAACGAGCAGTACTTC
TRBD1	TRBV6-6	once	TRBJ1-1	CASSYSGTGDPEAFF	TGTGCCAGCAGTTACTCAGGGACAGGGGACCCTGAAGCTTTCTTT
TRBD2	TRBV27	-	TRBJ2-3	CASSLAVGTDTQYF	TGTGCCAGCAGCCTAGCGGTAGGGACAGATACGCAGTATTTT
TRBD2	TRBV5-6	-	TRBJ2-7	CASSSRYGGSSYEQYF	TGTGCCAGCAGCTCCCGTTACGGCGGGAGCTCCTACGAGCAGTACTTC
-	TRBV7-9	-	TRBJ2-1	CASSLETQFF	TGTGCCAGCAGCTTAGAAACGCAGTTCTTC
-	TRBV27	-	TRBJ2-1	CASSSSSTEDEQFF	TGTGCCAGCAGTTCATCTTCGACAGAGGATGAGCAGTTCTTC
-	TRBV14	once	TRBJ2-7	CASSQDLSSYEQYF	TGTGCCAGCAGCCAAGACTTAAGCTCCTACGAGCAGTACTTC
TRBD2	TRBV14	-	TRBJ2-7	CASSLRTSGRYEQYF	TGTGCCAGCAGTTTACGTACTAGCGGGAGGTACGAGCAGTACTTC
-	TRBV7-9	-	TRBJ2-7	CASSLGLWEQYF	TGTGCCAGCAGCTTAGGTCTGTGGGAGCAGTACTTC
-	TRBV28	-	TRBJ2-7	CASSDYEQYF	TGTGCCAGCAGCGACTACGAGCAGTACTTC
-	TRBV29-1	-	TRBJ2-5	CSVEVGLQASEETQYF	TGCAGCGTTGAAGTAGGACTACAGGCCTCGGAAGAGACCCAGTACTTC
-	TRBV6-5	-	TRBJ1-2	CASSYRDGYGYTF	TGTGCCAGCAGTTACAGGGACGGCTATGGCTACACCTTC
TRBD2	TRBV5-4	-	TRBJ2-2	CASSSRLAEYTGELFF	TGTGCCAGCAGCTCTAGACTAGCGGAGTACACCGGGGAGCTGTTTTTT
-	TRBV5-1	-	TRBJ2-3	CASSLVASPSTDTQYF	TGCGCCAGCAGCTTGGTGGCTAGCCCTAGCACAGATACGCAGTATTTT
-	TRBV5-1	-	TRBJ1-4	CASSFDPGRRANEKLFF	TGCGCCAGCAGCTTCGATCCGGGTAGGAGGGCTAATGAAAAACTGTTTTTT
-	TRBV4-1	-	TRBJ1-5	CASSQGQNSNQPQHF	TGCGCCAGCAGCCAAGGACAGAATAGCAATCAGCCCCAGCATTTT
-	TRBV29-1	few	TRBJ1-1	CSVDDPNTEAFF	TGCAGCGTTGACGATCCGAACACTGAAGCTTTCTTT
TRBD2	TRBV7-9	-	TRBJ2-7	CASSPPTGRVEQYF	TGTGCCAGCAGCCCGCCGACGGGGAGGGTCGAGCAGTACTTC
-	TRBV10-3	-	TRBJ1-3	CAISEGGRASGNTIYF	TGTGCCATCAGTGAGGGAGGTAGGGCCTCTGGAAACACCATATATTTT
-	TRBV18	-	TRBJ1-2	CASSPSGATLHGYTF	TGTGCCAGCTCACCCTCAGGGGCCACACTCCATGGCTACACCTTC
TRBD2	TRBV14	-	TRBJ2-3	CASSLAGRTDTQYF	TGTGCCAGCAGTCTAGCGGGCCGCACAGATACGCAGTATTTT
TRBD1	TRBV19	-	TRBJ2-1	CASSDNRDRDYNEQFF	TGTGCCAGTAGTGATAACCGGGACAGGGACTACAATGAGCAGTTCTTC